These 28 T cell receptor beta chains originate from one sample sequenced in a study of CD8+ T cells in alopecia areata. Sequencing used cDNA as its template, made by extracting RNA and reverse transcribing it. The data were produced by immunoSEQ multiplex PCR, yet TCRdb's version contains in-frame clones alone and is incomplete. This sample shows just over 3,500 clones and no singletons; 30% to 40% rests with the ten largest. Sorting of pooled cutaneous lymph node cells used CD4, CD8alpha, NKG2D, NKG2ACE and other markers. The sequenced material came from CD8+ T cells sorted from a lymph node. All receptors come from a C3H/HeJ mouse with alopecia areata. The mouse strain carries the MHC haplotype H2-k.

This clone occurred a few times. Each gene name is a mouse one. The CDR3 is cut off 4 residues early in the read; its end comes from the germline J gene. The rearrangement links TRBV13-1 to TRBJ2-2; 10 bases map to TRBD2. The CDR3 loop spans 16 amino acids. V trimming: 3 bases; J trimming: 0 bases; junction bases outside the gene matches: 2. Per germline, CDR1 NSHNY and CDR2 SYGAGN. The CDR3 protein is CASSGDWGANTGQLYF. The covered CDR3 bases are TGTGCCAGCAGTGGGGACTGGGGCGCAAACACCGGG.

Many counts were recorded for this clone. Mouse gene names apply. The CDR3 end is not reached by the read, which stops 4 residues before it; the germline J gene fills it in. The chain carries TRBV13-3 and TRBJ2-7; 9 positions match TRBD2. Germline assignment: CDR1 NNHDY and CDR2 SYVADS. This CDR3 has 14 amino acids. The DNA read from the CDR3 is TGTGCCAGCAGTTCTACTGGGGGGATTTAT. Amino acid sequence: CASSSTGGIY. The full-length CDR3 reads as CASSSTGGIYEQYF.

This clone is deemed medium-sized. Here the gene names and germline are mouse. CDR3 amino acids: CASSQLGGRDQDTQYF. Partial CDR3 DNA: TGTGCCAGCAGCCAACTGGGGGGGCGCGACCAAGAC. V is TRBV5 and J is TRBJ2-5; 10 nucleotides align to TRBD2. From the germline J gene comes the end of the CDR3, since the read stops 4 residues before it. Germline CDR1 is LGHNA and CDR2 is YNLKQL (reference sequence). Trimming cost V 2 bases and J 1 base; bases outside gene matches: 3. This CDR3 has 16 residues.

This clone counts as medium-sized. Genes and germline are mouse. The read stops 4 residues short of the end of the CDR3; the missing end is completed from the germline J gene. The chain links TRBV1 to TRBJ1-1, with 8 bases aligning to TRBD1. The CDR3 is 12 residues long. Germline V CDR1 and CDR2: NSQYPW, LRSPGD (reference sequence). The CDR3 sequence is CTCSEDREEVFF. The DNA read from the CDR3 is TGCACCTGCAGTGAGGACAGGGAA.

Regarding this clone: Gene names and germline match the mouse. The read ends 4 residues shy of where the CDR3 ends; the end is completed using the germline J gene. The genes are TRBV19 and TRBJ2-1, with 10 bases that match TRBD2. The V gene's germline CDR1 is FNHDT and CDR2 SITEND (reference sequence). The V and J ends lost 0 bases and 3 bases, in that order; junction bases with no gene match: 0. This CDR3 comprises 15 residues. CDR3 amino acids: CASSIDWGGYAEQFF. The sequenced CDR3 bases are TGTGCCAGCAGTATAGACTGGGGGGGCTATGCT.

This clone is termed large (0.1 to 1%). The gene names here belong to mouse. The read ends 4 residues before the CDR3 terminus; that terminus is restored from the germline J gene. Other DNA sequences within the sample encode an identical CDR3. The chain recombines TRBV3 with TRBJ2-5, with 10 bases identical to TRBD1. The CDR3 runs 14 residues. Germline CDR1 is SNHLY and CDR2 is FYNGKV (reference sequence). The CDR3 bases that were read are TGTGCCAGCAGCTTAGGGGACAGGGGTGAC. The encoded protein is CASSLGDRGD. The whole CDR3 protein is CASSLGDRGDTQYF.

Concerning this clone itself: The gene symbols are mouse symbols. This CDR3 reads CASSPTGGAAETLYF. CDR3 bases read: TGTGCCAGCTCCCCGACTGGGGGGGCGGCAGAA. The genes are TRBV12-1 and TRBJ2-3, with 12 nucleotides matching TRBD2. Sequencing ends 4 residues short of the CDR3 end; the germline J gene provides the rest. The CDR3 length is 15 residues. V lost 4 bases to trimming and J lost 3 bases; unmatched junction nucleotides: 4. Germline V CDR1 and CDR2: SGHSN, HYEKVE.

By share of the sample, this clone is medium-sized. The genes are named according to mouse. The read terminates 4 residues before the CDR3 end, so the remaining end is supplied by the germline J gene. The V gene is TRBV1, the J gene TRBJ1-1; D gene uncertain. Germline CDR1 is NSQYPW and CDR2 is LRSPGD (reference sequence). This CDR3 comprises 12 residues. This chain's CDR3 is CTCSADSTEVFF. Incomplete CDR3 DNA: TGCACCTGCAGTGCAGACAGTACA.

This clone was seen at least ten times. The genes and germline here are from mouse. The read ends 3 residues shy of where the CDR3 ends; the end is completed using the germline J gene. This chain joins TRBV13-3 and TRBJ1-6; TRBD1 matches at 7 bases. TRBJ1-6 is identified as an open reading frame with a role that is uncertain. The CDR3 has 15 amino acids. The trim removed 1 base at V and 10 bases at J, leaving 8 bases unmatched. CDR1 and CDR2 (germline): NNHDY, SYVADS. The CDR3 is CASSDRSTGVSPLYF. Incomplete CDR3 DNA: TGTGCCAGCAGTGATAGGAGTACAGGGGTCTCGCCC.

This clone was observed at least ten times. Genes and germline are mouse. The missing CDR3 end, 4 residues past where the read stops, is filled in from the germline J gene. This chain uses TRBV13-2 with TRBJ2-5, with D perhaps TRBD2 (6 bases). The CDR3 totals 14 residues. Germline lookup yields CDR1 NNHNN and CDR2 SYGAGS (reference sequence). The sequenced part of the CDR3 DNA is TGTGCCAGCGGTGATGCGCGGGGGGAAGAC. Encoded protein: CASGDARGED. The whole CDR3 is CASGDARGEDTQYF.

This clone is classed as medium-sized. The gene names given are mouse names. The observed sequence ends 4 residues before the CDR3 terminus, with the missing tail filled in from the germline J gene. The V gene is TRBV1, the J gene TRBJ2-5; 7 nucleotides align to TRBD1. From germline, CDR1 is NSQYPW and CDR2 LRSPGD (reference sequence). There are 14 residues in the CDR3. The CDR3 spells CTCSADRQGDTQYF. The DNA read from the CDR3 is TGCACCTGCAGTGCAGACAGACAGGGAGAC.

By share, this clone ranks as medium-sized (0.01 to 0.1%). The germline and genes are mouse ones. Read data end 4 residues before the CDR3 end; the end is taken from the germline J gene. J is TRBJ2-7 and V is TRBV13-1, with 7 nucleotides matching TRBD1. The V gene end was trimmed by 1 base and the J gene end by 0 bases; junction bases not matched to a gene: 4. This CDR3 contains 15 residues. Germline values: CDR1 NSHNY, CDR2 SYGAGN. Here the CDR3 reads CASSDRGQSSYEQYF. The DNA read from the CDR3 is TGTGCCAGCAGTGATCGGGGACAGAGCTCCTAT.

The table lists this clone with many counts. These gene names are mouse names. Sequencing ends 4 residues short of the CDR3 end; the germline J gene provides the rest. J is TRBJ2-4 and V is TRBV13-1; 10 bases align to TRBD2. From germline, CDR1 is NSHNY and CDR2 SYGAGN. V lost 0 bases and J lost 0; bases outside the gene matches: 7. The CDR3 is made up of 18 amino acids. CDR3 DNA (partial): TGTGCCAGCAGTGATGTCCCGGGACTGGGGTCTAGTCAAAAC. Residues: CASSDVPGLGSSQN. The entire CDR3 is CASSDVPGLGSSQNTLYF.

There are many counts of this clone. Gene labels here are mouse ones. The CDR3 end is not reached by the read, which stops 4 residues before it; the germline J gene fills it in. The rearrangement uses TRBV13-2 and TRBJ2-5; 11 bases fit TRBD2. The V gene's germline CDR1 is NNHNN and CDR2 SYGAGS (reference sequence). There are 13 residues in the CDR3. The CDR3 protein is CASEGLGEDTQYF. The part of the CDR3 DNA that was read is TGTGCCAGCGAGGGACTGGGGGAAGAC.

This clone was seen repeatedly, ten times or more. Gene names follow the mouse nomenclature. The read ends 4 residues early relative to the CDR3; the germline J gene fills the gap. The gene calls are TRBV19 and TRBJ2-5; 7 bases line up with TRBD2. This CDR3 contains 16 residues. Germline loops: CDR1 FNHDT, CDR2 SITEND (reference sequence). J was trimmed by 0 bases and V by 1 base; bases with no gene match: 5. The CDR3 DNA, read in part, is TGTGCCAGCAGTATAAGCTGGGGGTTTAACCAAGAC. Translated: CASSISWGFNQD. The CDR3 as a whole reads CASSISWGFNQDTQYF. The variable domain in full, completed from reference TRBV19 and TRBJ2-5, reads GGIITQTPKFLIGQEGQKLTLKCQQNFNHDTMYWYRQDSGKGLRLIYYSITENDLQKGDLSEGYDASREKKSSFSLTVTSAQKNEMAVFLCASSISWGFNQDTQYFGPGTRLLVL.

This clone has only a few counts. Genes here carry mouse names. The read gets to within 4 residues of the CDR3 end, and the germline J gene fills in the rest. This sequence joins TRBV19 and TRBJ2-1, with 11 bases identical to TRBD1. J was trimmed by 1 base and V by 7 bases; bases with no gene match: 4. The CDR3 has 15 amino acids. The germline gives CDR1 FNHDT, CDR2 SITEND (reference sequence). CDR3 DNA, as far as it was read: TGTGCCAGCGGCCGGGACAGGGGGAACTATGCT. Translating gives CASGRDRGNYA. The full CDR3 reads CASGRDRGNYAEQFF. The full variable domain, completed using reference TRBV19 and TRBJ2-1, is GGIITQTPKFLIGQEGQKLTLKCQQNFNHDTMYWYRQDSGKGLRLIYYSITENDLQKGDLSEGYDASREKKSSFSLTVTSAQKNEMAVFLCASGRDRGNYAEQFFGPGTRLTVL.

This clone is medium-sized. The gene names here belong to mouse. The read terminates 4 residues ahead of where the CDR3 ends, so the germline J gene completes it. The genes are TRBV1 and TRBJ1-1, with D possibly being TRBD1 (6 bases). CDR3 size: 14 residues. Germline V gives CDR1 NSQYPW, CDR2 LRSPGD (reference sequence). Trimming took 3 bases from V and 0 from J, leaving 8 bases between them. CDR3 loop: CTCSAGTTNTEVFF. The covered CDR3 bases are TGCACCTGCAGTGCGGGGACAACAAACACA.

This clone was seen at least ten times. The germline and genes are mouse ones. The read is 4 residues too short to cover the CDR3 end, so that end is filled in from the germline J gene. The chain links TRBV17 to TRBJ1-1, with D possibly TRBD1 on 5 matching bases. The length of the CDR3 is 15 residues. The germline V gene has CDR1 MNHDT and CDR2 YYDKIL. Trimming removed 0 bases from V and 4 bases from J, with 12 bases in between. The covered CDR3 bases are TGTGCTAGCAGTAGAGACAGGGAGGAGGGCACA. Amino acid sequence: CASSRDREEGT. The entire CDR3 is CASSRDREEGTEVFF.

Within the sample, this clone is medium-sized (0.01 to 0.1%). The genes are named according to mouse. The missing CDR3 end, 4 residues past where the read stops, is filled in from the germline J gene. The gene calls are TRBV29 and TRBJ1-2; D may be TRBD1 (6 bases). CDR3 length: 13 residues. Germline V lookup: CDR1 MSHET, CDR2 SYDVDS. The ends were cut back, 5 bases at V and 0 bases at J, with 7 bases in the middle. CDR3 sequence: CASSGQTNSDYTF. The CDR3 DNA, read in part, is TGTGCTAGCAGTGGACAGACAAACTCC.

This clone was observed at least ten times. The genes and germline here are from mouse. The CDR3 extends 4 residues past the end of the read, so its final part is completed from the germline J gene. V is TRBV19 and J is TRBJ2-7, with 9 nucleotides matching TRBD2. Germline V CDR1 and CDR2: FNHDT, SITEND (reference sequence). The CDR3 spans 13 residues. The sequenced part of the CDR3 DNA is TGTGCCAGCAGCCCGGGACTGGGTTAT. Its translation: CASSPGLGY. Given in full, the CDR3 is CASSPGLGYEQYF.

This clone has a handful of counts. Gene names denote mouse genes. The read terminates 4 residues ahead of where the CDR3 ends, so the germline J gene completes it. V usage is TRBV20 and J usage is TRBJ2-3; possible D gene TRBD1, 5 bases. Trimming cost V 5 bases and J 0 bases, with 9 bases left between them. CDR1 is GFQATS, CDR2 STVNSAI, per germline. CDR3 length equals 13 residues. CDR3 protein: CGASTASAETLYF. The covered CDR3 bases are TGTGGTGCTTCGACAGCTAGTGCAGAA.

The table lists this clone with many counts. Gene names are the mouse ones. The read ends 4 residues before the CDR3 terminus; that terminus is restored from the germline J gene. J is TRBJ1-2 and V is TRBV5; weak D call: TRBD1 (5 bases). V was pared by 0 bases and J by 1 base, with 9 bases between. The CDR3 runs to 15 residues. CDR1 LGHNA and CDR2 YNLKQL come from the germline V gene (reference sequence). The CDR3 region is CASSQDPGGNSDYTF. Incomplete CDR3 DNA: TGTGCCAGCAGCCAAGATCCTGGGGGAAACTCC.

This clone occurred many times. Gene names and germline match the mouse. The read is 4 residues too short to cover the CDR3 end, so that end is filled in from the germline J gene. The chain employs TRBV13-1 and TRBJ2-5, with 7 bases that match TRBD1. From germline, CDR1 is NSHNY and CDR2 SYGAGN. There are 14 residues in the CDR3. The junction had 2 bases not matched to a gene; V was cut back by 3 bases and J by 1 base. CDR3 DNA (partial): TGTGCCAGCAGTGGAACAGGGGACCAAGAC. It specifies CASSGTGDQD. The whole CDR3 sequence is CASSGTGDQDTQYF.

This clone is classed as medium-sized. The genes and germline here are from mouse. The read terminates 4 residues ahead of where the CDR3 ends, so the germline J gene completes it. J is TRBJ1-2 and V is TRBV1, with D possibly TRBD1 on 6 matching bases. The germline gives CDR1 NSQYPW, CDR2 LRSPGD (reference sequence). The CDR3 totals 14 residues. Deletions cut 6 bases from V and 0 bases from J, with 11 bases between. Incomplete CDR3 DNA: TGCACCTGCAGGGAACAGGGAGCAAACTCC. Its protein is CTCREQGANS. The whole CDR3 sequence reads CTCREQGANSDYTF. Full variable domain (rest looked up from reference TRBV1 and TRBJ1-2): VTLLEQNPRWRLVPRGQAVNLRCILKNSQYPWMSWYQQDLQKQLQWLFTLRSPGDKEVKSLPGADYLATRVTDTELRLQVANMSQGRTLYCTCREQGANSDYTFGSGTRLLVI.

This clone was found many times. Mouse gene names apply. The CDR3 end lies 4 residues beyond the end of the read and is filled in from the germline J gene. The V gene is TRBV19, the J gene TRBJ2-3; possible D gene TRBD1, 6 bases. Trimming took 3 bases from V and 1 from J, leaving 6 bases between them. CDR1 is FNHDT and CDR2 is SITEND in the germline V gene (reference sequence). This CDR3 is built from 13 residues. The DNA read from the CDR3 is TGTGCCAGCAGTAGACAGGGTGCAGAA. Encoded protein: CASSRQGAE. The CDR3 in its entirety is CASSRQGAETLYF.

The table lists this clone with many counts. Germline and genes here are mouse. Read data end 4 residues before the CDR3 end; the end is taken from the germline J gene. V is TRBV19 and J is TRBJ2-1, with 9 bases lining up with TRBD2. The ends lost 4 bases at V and 3 bases at J; junction bases unmatched: 5. The V gene's germline CDR1 is FNHDT and CDR2 SITEND (reference sequence). The CDR3 consists of 15 residues. The part of the CDR3 DNA that was read is TGTGCCAGCAGTCCGCTCTGGGGGGGCTATGCT. Translating gives CASSPLWGGYA. The complete CDR3 sequence is CASSPLWGGYAEQFF.

This clone has a count of ten or more. Genes and germline are mouse. The CDR3 is cut off 4 residues early in the read; its end comes from the germline J gene. The rearrangement uses TRBV31 and TRBJ2-3; D is unclear. CDR1 is GKSSPN and CDR2 is SITVG in the germline V gene. The ends were cut back, 0 bases at V and 1 base at J, with 5 bases in the middle. The CDR3 extends over 13 amino acids. The CDR3 DNA, read in part, is TGTGCCTGGAGTCTATTGGGTGCAGAA. This codes for CAWSLLGAE. The full CDR3 protein reads CAWSLLGAETLYF.

This clone was found a few times. At one of its ends the junction is not consistent with the germline gene, which may arise from a read error. Mouse germline and gene names are used. The CDR3 is cut off 4 residues early in the read; its end comes from the germline J gene. Other DNA sequences within the sample encode an identical CDR3. The gene calls are TRBV29 and TRBJ1-1; D is perhaps TRBD1 (5 bases). The germline V gene has CDR1 MSHET and CDR2 SYDVDS. There are 14 residues in the CDR3. Here the CDR3 reads CASSEGLGGREVFF. The sequenced part of the CDR3 DNA is TGTGCCAGCAGTGAGGGACTGGGGGGGAGA.